Included here is one T cell receptor (beta chain) sequence, with context. From germline, CDR1 is ENHRY and CDR2 SYGVKD. V dropped 0 bases and J dropped 0; count of bases not matched to a gene: 5. This CDR3 spans 18 amino acids. These data belong to a study of blood T cell repertoires in COVID-19. Turning to the study itself: Samples came from the United States, Italy and Spain, spanning acute and convalescent COVID-19.

Original processing methods: Reference gene primer amplification in the assay estimated nucleated cell counts. Here immunoSEQ multiplex PCR was the method, and the copy in TCRdb shows in-frame clones only, minus some. The DNA gave D and trimming, while V, J and clone size come from that table. The table lists some 140,000 clones, around 82% of them singletons. J is TRBJ2-3 and V is TRBV10-3; 11 bases match TRBD2. Input material: peripheral blood. This TCR came from a man in his sixties with acute or convalescent COVID-19. CDR3 coding DNA: TGTGCCATCAGTGAGTCCCGACTAGCGGGATTTAGCACAGATACGCAGTATTTT. It translates to CAISESRLAGFSTDTQYF.